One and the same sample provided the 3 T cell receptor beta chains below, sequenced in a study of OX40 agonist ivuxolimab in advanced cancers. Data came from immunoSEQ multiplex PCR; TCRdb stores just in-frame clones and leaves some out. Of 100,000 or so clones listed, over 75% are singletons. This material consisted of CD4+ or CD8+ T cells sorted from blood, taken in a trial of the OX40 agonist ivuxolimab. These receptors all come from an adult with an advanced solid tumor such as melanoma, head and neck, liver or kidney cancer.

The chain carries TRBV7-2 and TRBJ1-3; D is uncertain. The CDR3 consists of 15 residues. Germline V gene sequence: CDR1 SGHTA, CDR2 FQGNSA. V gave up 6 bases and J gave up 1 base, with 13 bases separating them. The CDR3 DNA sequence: TGTGCCAGCAGGATCCGACCAGATTCTGGAAACACCATATATTTT. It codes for CASRIRPDSGNTIYF.

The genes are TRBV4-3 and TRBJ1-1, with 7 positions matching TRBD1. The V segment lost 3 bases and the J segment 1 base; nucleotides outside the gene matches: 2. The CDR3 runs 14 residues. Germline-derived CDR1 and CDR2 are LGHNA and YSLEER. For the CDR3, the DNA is TGCGCCAGCAGCCACCAGGGGGAGAACACTGAAGCTTTCTTT. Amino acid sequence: CASSHQGENTEAFF.

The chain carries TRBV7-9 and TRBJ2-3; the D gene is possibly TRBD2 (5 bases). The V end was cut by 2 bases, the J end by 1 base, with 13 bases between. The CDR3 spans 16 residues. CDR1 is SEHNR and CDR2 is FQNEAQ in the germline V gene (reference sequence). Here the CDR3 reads CASSLFEGTGTDTQYF. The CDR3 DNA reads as TGTGCCAGCAGCTTATTCGAGGGCACCGGCACAGATACGCAGTATTTT.